These 9 T cell receptor beta chains were sequenced from one sample in a study of blood T cell repertoires in COVID-19. This table comes from immunoSEQ multiplex PCR, and its TCRdb copy is limited to in-frame clones, with some not included. The table includes about 120,000 clones, 65% to 90% detected once. The sample comprised peripheral blood. The receptors were sampled from a man older than 75 with acute or convalescent COVID-19.

This clone has only one observation. The chain links TRBV3-1 (or the pseudogene TRBV3-2) to TRBJ2-7; maybe TRBD1 (5 bases). The CDR3 contains 15 residues. CDR1 is LGHDT, CDR2 YNNKEL, per germline (reference sequence). Between the trimmed V and J ends, which lost 5 bases and 2 bases, there was a span of 16 bases. The CDR3 DNA reads TGTGCCAGCAGCTTTCGGACATACGCCCCCTACGAGCAGTACTTC. Amino acids: CASSFRTYAPYEQYF.

The chain recombines TRBV25-1 with TRBJ2-3, with D possibly matching TRBD2 (7 bases). The germline CDR1 and CDR2 sequences are MGHDK and SYGVNS. The CDR3 length is 16 residues. Trimming took 2 bases from V and 10 from J, leaving 22 bases between them. CDR3 bases: TGTGCCAGCAGTGAACGAGGAGCGGGAAGACCAGGGGCGCAGTATTTT. It is translated as CASSERGAGRPGAQYF.

The chain is built from TRBV29-1 and TRBJ1-1, with TRBD1 matching 7 bases. The CDR3 runs to 13 residues. J lost 4 bases, V lost 4 bases, and 6 bases had no gene match. Germline V lookup: CDR1 SQVTM, CDR2 ANQGSEA. CDR3 sequence reads: CSVVEGATTEAFF. Written as DNA, the CDR3 is TGCAGCGTTGTGGAGGGGGCGACCACTGAAGCTTTCTTT.

This chain uses TRBV5-1 with TRBJ2-7, with TRBD1 as a possible D gene (5 bases). V lost 5 bases and J lost 1, with 16 bases in between. This CDR3 has 15 residues. The germline CDR1 and CDR2 sequences are SGHRS and YFSETQ. This CDR3 reads CASRVGQGISYEQYF. CDR3 bases: TGCGCCAGCAGGGTCGGACAAGGGATATCCTACGAGCAGTACTTC.

V and J are TRBV19 and TRBJ2-5, with D tentatively TRBD1 (6 bases). Germline V gene lookup returns CDR1 LNHDA and CDR2 SQIVND (reference sequence). Trimming left V 5 bases short and J 5 bases short, with 15 bases between. The CDR3 consists of 14 residues. The CDR3 loop reads CASSQGPGSETQYF. CDR3 bases: TGTGCCAGTAGTCAGGGGCCCGGTAGTGAGACCCAGTACTTC.

This sequence joins TRBV6-5 and TRBJ2-5, with D possibly TRBD1 on 5 matching bases. The CDR3 loop spans 15 amino acids. Trimming stripped 5 bases from V and 4 bases from J, with 17 bases between. Germline lookup yields CDR1 MNHEY and CDR2 SVGAGI. CDR3 residues: CASSTPLQGRETQYF. The CDR3 nucleotides read TGTGCCAGCAGTACCCCTCTTCAGGGAAGAGAGACCCAGTACTTC.

This CDR3 is CASSPRDTFVTDTQYF. The CDR3 nucleotides read TGTGCCAGCAGCCCTCGGGACACCTTTGTCACAGATACGCAGTATTTT. The J gene is TRBJ2-3, the V gene TRBV2, with D perhaps TRBD1 (6 bases). V lost 6 bases, J lost 2 bases, and 18 bases lay in between. Germline CDR1 is SNHLY and CDR2 is FYNNEI. The CDR3 totals 16 residues.

The chain carries TRBV11-2 and TRBJ2-2; D possibly corresponds to TRBD1 (6 bases). The CDR3 length is 13 residues. Germline CDR1 is SGHAT and CDR2 is FQNNGV. Trimming removed 6 bases at V and 6 bases at J, with 11 bases between. This chain's CDR3 is CASSSQGPGELFF. The CDR3 DNA follows: TGTGCCAGCAGTTCTCAGGGGCCCGGGGAGCTGTTTTTT. The complete variable domain, with remaining parts taken from reference TRBV11-2 and TRBJ2-2, reads EAGVAQSPRYKIIEKRQSVAFWCNPISGHATLYWYQQILGQGPKLLIQFQNNGVVDDSQLPKDRFSAERLKGVDSTLKIQPAKLEDSAVYLCASSSQGPGELFFGEGSRLTVL.

In this sample, this clone turned up once. The rearrangement uses TRBV5-1 and TRBJ1-1; D is perhaps TRBD1 (6 bases). CDR3 size: 19 residues. Trimming took 2 bases from V and 2 from J, leaving 25 bases between them. Per the germline V gene, CDR1 is SGHRS and CDR2 is YFSETQ. The CDR3 DNA is TGCGCCAGCAGCTTTTCTTCAGGGGCGACAGCCTATTCAAACACTGAAGCTTTCTTT. It codes for CASSFSSGATAYSNTEAFF.